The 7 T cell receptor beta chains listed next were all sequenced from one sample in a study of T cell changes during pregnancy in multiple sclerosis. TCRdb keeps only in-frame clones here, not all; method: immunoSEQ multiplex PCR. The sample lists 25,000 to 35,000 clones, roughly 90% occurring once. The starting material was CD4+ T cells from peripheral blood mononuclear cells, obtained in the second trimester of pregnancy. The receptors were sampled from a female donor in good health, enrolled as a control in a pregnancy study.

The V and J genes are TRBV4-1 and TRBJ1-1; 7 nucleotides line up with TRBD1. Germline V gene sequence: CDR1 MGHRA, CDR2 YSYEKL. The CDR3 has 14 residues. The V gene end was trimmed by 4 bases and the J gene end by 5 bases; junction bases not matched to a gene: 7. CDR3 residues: CASSPPGGRTEAFF. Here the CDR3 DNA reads TGCGCCAGCAGCCCTCCAGGGGGAAGGACTGAAGCTTTCTTT.

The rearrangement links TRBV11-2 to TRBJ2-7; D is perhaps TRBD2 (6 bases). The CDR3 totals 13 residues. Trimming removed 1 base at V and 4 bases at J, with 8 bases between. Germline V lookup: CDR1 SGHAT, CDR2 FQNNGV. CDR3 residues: CASSLGREYEQYF. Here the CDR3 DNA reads TGTGCCAGCAGCTTAGGCCGGGAGTACGAGCAGTACTTC.

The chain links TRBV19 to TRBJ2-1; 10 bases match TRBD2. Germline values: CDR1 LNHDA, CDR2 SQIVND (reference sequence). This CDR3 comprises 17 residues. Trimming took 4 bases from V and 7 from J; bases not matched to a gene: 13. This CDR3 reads CASSTRLAGGSRNEQFF. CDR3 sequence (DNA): TGTGCCAGTAGTACCCGACTAGCGGGTGGGAGTAGAAATGAGCAGTTCTTC.

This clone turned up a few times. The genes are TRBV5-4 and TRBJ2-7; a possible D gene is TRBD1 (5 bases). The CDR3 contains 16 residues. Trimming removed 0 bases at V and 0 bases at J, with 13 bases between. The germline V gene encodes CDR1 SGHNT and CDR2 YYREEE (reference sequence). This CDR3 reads CASSLGGHVISYEQYF. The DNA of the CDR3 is TGTGCCAGCAGCTTGGGAGGACATGTGATCTCCTACGAGCAGTACTTC.

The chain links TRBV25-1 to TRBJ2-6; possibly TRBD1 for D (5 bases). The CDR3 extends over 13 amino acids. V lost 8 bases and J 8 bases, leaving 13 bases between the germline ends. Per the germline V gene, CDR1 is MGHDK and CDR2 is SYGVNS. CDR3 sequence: CASGAQVTNVLTF. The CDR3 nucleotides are TGTGCCAGCGGGGCCCAGGTGACCAACGTCCTGACTTTC.

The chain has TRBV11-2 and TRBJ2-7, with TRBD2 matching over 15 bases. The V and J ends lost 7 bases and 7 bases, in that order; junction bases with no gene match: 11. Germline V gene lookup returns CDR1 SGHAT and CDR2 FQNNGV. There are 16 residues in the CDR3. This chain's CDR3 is CASTPAGTSGRREQYF. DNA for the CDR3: TGTGCCAGCACCCCCGCCGGGACTAGCGGGAGGAGGGAGCAGTACTTC.

This CDR3 reads CASSMSRGRDTQYF. CDR3 sequence (DNA): TGTGCCAGTAGTATGTCCAGGGGGCGTGATACGCAGTATTTT. The genes are TRBV19 and TRBJ2-3; 8 bases agree with TRBD1. Trimming cost V 3 bases and J 6 bases; bases outside gene matches: 5. The CDR3 totals 14 residues. Germline V gene lookup returns CDR1 LNHDA and CDR2 SQIVND (reference sequence). Together with reference TRBV19 and TRBJ2-3, the CDR3 gives the full variable domain: DGGITQSPKYLFRKEGQNVTLSCEQNLNHDAMYWYRQDPGQGLRLIYYSQIVNDFQKGDIAEGYSVSREKKESFPLTVTSAQKNPTAFYLCASSMSRGRDTQYFGPGTRLTVL.